These 6 T cell receptor beta chains were all obtained from the same sample, sequenced in a study of cytomegalovirus exposure and HLA in healthy donors. Vbeta (60) and Jbeta (13) primers were used in the PCR. Some clones are missing from TCRdb's copy, which holds only in-frame ones; the method was immunoSEQ multiplex PCR. The sample includes about 140,000 clones, around 80% of them seen just once. Material: PBMCs. These TCRs come from a man younger than 30 in good health and CMV-seropositive.

This chain uses TRBV5-1 with TRBJ1-1; D not resolved. Trimming cost V 0 bases and J 1 base, with 10 bases left between them. The CDR3 runs 15 residues. Per the germline V gene, CDR1 is SGHRS and CDR2 is YFSETQ. Written as DNA, the CDR3 is TGCGCCAGCAGCTTGGTTCGGGGAGGGAACACTGAAGCTTTCTTT. This gives the protein CASSLVRGGNTEAFF. Together with reference TRBV5-1 and TRBJ1-1, the CDR3 gives the full variable domain: KAGVTQTPRYLIKTRGQQVTLSCSPISGHRSVSWYQQTPGQGLQFLFEYFSETQRNKGNFPGRFSGRQFSNSRSEMNVSTLELGDSALYLCASSLVRGGNTEAFFGQGTRLTVV.

V is TRBV5-6 and J is TRBJ1-1; perhaps TRBD1 as D (6 bases). This CDR3 spans 16 amino acids. V was trimmed by 2 bases and J by 0 bases, leaving 14 bases between them. The V gene's germline CDR1 is SGHDT and CDR2 YYEEEE. The CDR3 sequence is CASSFRAGTMNTEAFF. CDR3 bases: TGTGCCAGCAGCTTTCGGGCAGGGACAATGAACACTGAAGCTTTCTTT.

This clone turned up a few times. CDR3 coding DNA: TGTGCCAGCAGCGCCCAGGGGACAGTAGACTATGGCTACACCTTC. Translation gives CASSAQGTVDYGYTF. The chain combines TRBV9 with TRBJ1-2, with 7 bases identical to TRBD1. CDR1 and CDR2 (germline): SGDLS, YYNGEE. The CDR3 has 15 amino acids. Trimming took 3 bases from V and 3 from J; bases not matched to a gene: 8.

The J gene is TRBJ1-1, the V gene TRBV5-8, with D possibly matching TRBD1 (5 bases). The CDR3 has 16 amino acids. Germline assignment: CDR1 SGHTS and CDR2 YDEGEE. V gave up 1 base and J gave up 2 bases, with 15 bases separating them. CDR3 region: CASSLRLPGGNTEAFF. CDR3 bases: TGTGCCAGCAGCTTGAGACTCCCGGGGGGAAACACTGAAGCTTTCTTT.

The chain is built from TRBV19 and TRBJ1-2, with TRBD1 matching over 7 bases. With V trimmed by 3 bases and J by 8 bases, 3 bases remained unmatched. Germline V gene sequence: CDR1 LNHDA, CDR2 SQIVND (reference sequence). The CDR3 runs 12 residues. The CDR3 spells CASSMGQIGYTF. CDR3 sequence (DNA): TGTGCCAGTAGTATGGGACAGATCGGCTACACCTTC.

This clone was observed once. V usage is TRBV28 and J usage is TRBJ2-7; TRBD1 might be the D (6 bases). Germline V CDR1 and CDR2: MDHEN, SYDVKM. The germline V and J ends were trimmed by 3 bases and 1 base, with 25 bases remaining between them. This CDR3 spans 19 amino acids. CDR3 coding DNA: TGTGCCAGCAGTTTTTTTTTAACAATGACAGGTCCTGCTTCCTACGAGCAGTACTTC. Translated, it gives CASSFFLTMTGPASYEQYF. The full variable domain, with the rest looked up from reference TRBV28 and TRBJ2-7, is DVKVTQSSRYLVKRTGEKVFLECVQDMDHENMFWYRQDPGLGLRLIYFSYDVKMKEKGDIPEGYSVSREKKERFSLILESASTNQTSMYLCASSFFLTMTGPASYEQYFGPGTRLTVT.